The 29 T cell receptor beta chains below come from one sample, sequenced in a study of T cells after yellow fever vaccination. In TCRdb, the 5' RACE reads were re-called with MiXCR into one record per CDR3 protein. The data hold hundreds of thousands of distinct CDR3 sequences, with 18% observed a single time. This sample comprised PBMCs, obtained before the yellow fever booster vaccination. The receptors stem from a man aged 18 to 35 who received the YFV17D yellow fever vaccine.

The chain combines TRBV6-5 with TRBJ1-6, with D hard to call. In germline, CDR1 is MNHEY, CDR2 SVGAGI. The CDR3 runs 13 residues. With 7 bases removed from V and 7 bases from J, the gap between germline ends came to 11 bases. CDR3 region: CASTARINSPLHF. In nucleotides, the CDR3 is TGTGCCAGCACTGCAAGGATCAATTCACCCCTCCACTTT.

The chain joins TRBV27 to TRBJ2-1, with D uncertain. The CDR3 covers 13 residues. The ends were cut back, 5 bases at V and 6 bases at J, with 11 bases in the middle. Germline CDR1 MNHEY, CDR2 SMNVEV (reference sequence). CDR3 DNA sequence: TGTGCCAGCAGTCCAGGCCCCACCAATGAGCAGTTCTTC. The encoded protein is CASSPGPTNEQFF.

The table lists this clonotype with a few counts. J is TRBJ2-2 and V is TRBV9; possible D gene TRBD1, 6 bases. Trimming shortened V by 0 bases and J by 6 bases, and 9 bases separated the two germline ends. The V gene's germline CDR1 is SGDLS and CDR2 YYNGEE. The CDR3 extends over 14 amino acids. CDR3 residues: CASSVAGQSGELFF. The CDR3 DNA sequence: TGTGCCAGCAGCGTAGCCGGACAGTCCGGGGAGCTGTTTTTT.

This clonotype has only a few counts. The chain combines TRBV2 with TRBJ2-3; D perhaps matches TRBD1 (6 bases). V lost 7 bases and J lost 2, with 19 bases in between. Germline V gene lookup returns CDR1 SNHLY and CDR2 FYNNEI. The CDR3 covers 16 residues. This CDR3 is CASIGLPRGITDTQYF. DNA for the CDR3: TGTGCCAGCATAGGGCTTCCCAGGGGTATCACAGATACGCAGTATTTT.

This clonotype has a handful of counts. The V call is TRBV4-1, the J call TRBJ2-7, with 8 bases identical to TRBD1. The junction had 4 bases not matched to a gene; V was cut back by 0 bases and J by 6 bases. Germline CDR1 reads MGHRA; CDR2 reads YSYEKL. This CDR3 contains 14 residues. The CDR3 here is CASSQDGTGREQYF. CDR3 nucleotides: TGCGCCAGCAGCCAAGATGGGACAGGTCGCGAGCAGTACTTC.

This clonotype was observed a few times. The rearrangement joins TRBV7-2 to TRBJ2-2; no firm D call. The length of the CDR3 is 13 residues. Germline V gene data show CDR1 as SGHTA and CDR2 as FQGNSA. Trimming cost V 4 bases and J 6 bases, with 9 bases left between them. This CDR3 is CASSSSMAGELFF. DNA of the CDR3: TGTGCCAGCAGCTCGTCAATGGCCGGGGAGCTGTTTTTT.

This clonotype showed up just a few times. The chain is built from TRBV10-3 and TRBJ1-1; no reliable D call. The germline V gene encodes CDR1 ENHRY and CDR2 SYGVKD. The CDR3 is made up of 13 amino acids. V was clipped by 6 bases and J by 2 bases, with 10 bases between them. The CDR3 DNA follows: TGTGCCATCAGGATAAAGGTTAACACTGAAGCTTTCTTT. Amino acids: CAIRIKVNTEAFF.

This chain links TRBV7-9 with TRBJ2-7; 7 bases map to TRBD1. V shed 4 bases and J 0 bases; nucleotides not matched to a gene: 12. The germline gives CDR1 SEHNR, CDR2 FQNEAQ (reference sequence). The CDR3 is made up of 17 amino acids. CDR3 in amino acids: CASSSARGQTSSYEQYF. For the CDR3, the DNA is TGTGCCAGCAGCTCGGCGAGGGGACAGACGAGCTCCTACGAGCAGTACTTC.

This clonotype was observed a few times. CDR3 nucleotides: TGCAGTGCTCCGTATTGGGGCGAGTACTATGGCTACACCTTC. This translates into CSAPYWGEYYGYTF. The chain carries TRBV20-1 and TRBJ1-2, with a weak D call TRBD1 (5 bases). Germline V gives CDR1 DFQATT, CDR2 SNEGSKA (reference sequence). The CDR3 spans 14 residues. Between the trimmed V and J ends, which lost 5 bases and 3 bases, there was a span of 16 bases.

The chain carries TRBV7-3 and TRBJ2-3, with 9 bases that match TRBD1. This CDR3 comprises 15 residues. J gave up 3 bases and V 6 bases, and 7 bases lay outside the gene matches. Germline lookup yields CDR1 SGHTA and CDR2 FQGTGA. This CDR3 is CASSTGQGFTDTQYF. The CDR3 region has the DNA TGTGCCAGCAGTACGGGACAGGGCTTTACAGATACGCAGTATTTT. Full variable domain (rest looked up from reference TRBV7-3 and TRBJ2-3): GAGVSQTPSNKVTEKGKYVELRCDPISGHTALYWYRQSLGQGPEFLIYFQGTGAADDSGLPNDRFFAVRPEGSVSTLKIQRTERGDSAVYLCASSTGQGFTDTQYFGPGTRLTVL.

This clonotype was seen more than once but under ten times. This chain links TRBV7-2 with TRBJ2-5, with D uncertain. Per the germline V gene, CDR1 is SGHTA and CDR2 is FQGNSA. The CDR3 contains 13 residues. V lost 3 bases to trimming and J lost 1 base, with 6 bases between them. CDR3 amino acids: CASSFKPQETQYF. The CDR3 DNA reads as TGTGCCAGCAGCTTCAAACCCCAAGAGACCCAGTACTTC.

The rearrangement uses TRBV18 and TRBJ2-7; D possibly matches TRBD1 or TRBD2 (6 bases each). The CDR3 runs to 15 residues. CDR1 and CDR2 (germline): KGHSH, LQKENI. V lost 3 bases and J lost 2, with 14 bases in between. CDR3 DNA sequence: TGTGCCAGCTCACCGTCCGGGGGCTCAACCTACGAGCAGTACTTC. This codes for CASSPSGGSTYEQYF.

This clonotype was counted only a few times. The V call is TRBV20-1, the J call TRBJ2-3; TRBD2 agrees at 9 bases. Germline-derived CDR1 and CDR2 are DFQATT and SNEGSKA (reference sequence). The CDR3 has 16 residues. V lost 5 bases to trimming and J lost 1 base; unmatched junction nucleotides: 10. The CDR3 region has the DNA TGCAGTGCTCCGTCCCTGACTAGCGGCGGCACAGATACGCAGTATTTT. As protein: CSAPSLTSGGTDTQYF.

The gene calls are TRBV7-9 and TRBJ2-1; tentative D call: TRBD2 (6 bases). The V and J ends lost 9 bases and 2 bases respectively, with 17 bases between them. Germline V gives CDR1 SEHNR, CDR2 FQNEAQ (reference sequence). The CDR3 has 15 residues. CDR3 sequence reads: CARTFQRAPYNEQFF. In DNA form, the CDR3 reads TGTGCCAGGACCTTTCAGCGGGCGCCCTACAATGAGCAGTTCTTC.

This clonotype was detected only a few times. V usage is TRBV24-1 and J usage is TRBJ1-5, with D possibly matching TRBD1 (5 bases). The CDR3 is 17 residues long. Germline CDR1 KGHDR, CDR2 SFDVKD. The V end was cut by 5 bases, the J end by 5 bases, with 21 bases between. Written as DNA, the CDR3 is TGTGCCACCAGTGGCAGTCGGGACGGGAAAAAATATCAGCCCCAGCATTTT. Translating it yields CATSGSRDGKKYQPQHF.

The chain carries TRBV11-2 and TRBJ1-6, with 7 bases that match TRBD1. Unmatched junction bases numbered 6, after V lost 3 bases and J lost 10 bases. CDR1 is SGHAT and CDR2 is FQNNGV in the germline V gene. This CDR3 has 14 residues. The CDR3: CASSLRQGGSPLHF. The CDR3, as DNA: TGTGCCAGCAGCTTGAGACAGGGCGGGTCACCCCTCCACTTT.

The V and J genes are TRBV3-1 and TRBJ2-7; no definite D call. The V gene lost 4 bases and the J gene lost 1 base, with 11 bases spanning the gap. CDR1 is LGHDT and CDR2 is YNNKEL in the germline V gene (reference sequence). The CDR3 consists of 14 residues. The CDR3 sequence is CASSPRSSSYEQYF. The DNA for the CDR3 is TGTGCCAGCAGCCCTCGCAGTTCTTCCTACGAGCAGTACTTC.

The chain recombines TRBV7-3 with TRBJ2-3; 12 nucleotides match TRBD2. The CDR3 runs to 15 residues. Germline lookup yields CDR1 SGHTA and CDR2 FQGTGA. V was clipped by 4 bases and J by 5 bases; unmatched bases: 4. The CDR3 spells CASSSLAGGRDTQYF. The CDR3 bases are TGTGCCAGCAGCTCCCTAGCGGGGGGGAGAGATACGCAGTATTTT.

This clonotype was seen a few times. The chain links TRBV12-3 or TRBV12-4 to TRBJ2-5; D is possibly TRBD2 (5 bases). V was cut by 5 bases and J by 4 bases, with 20 bases left in between. The CDR3 sequence is 16 residues long. The CDR3 bases are TGTGCCAGCAGTCAAACTCCGGGCCCTGGGAGAGAGACCCAGTACTTC. Translating gives CASSQTPGPGRETQYF.

The rearrangement uses TRBV6-6 and TRBJ1-1; D gene unclear. This CDR3 has 15 amino acids. Trimming cost V 0 bases and J 6 bases, with 14 bases left between them. Germline V gene sequence: CDR1 MNHNY, CDR2 SVGAGI (reference sequence). In nucleotides, the CDR3 is TGTGCCAGCAGTTACTCGAGACACGAAGGATCTGAAGCTTTCTTT. It yields the protein CASSYSRHEGSEAFF.

In its sample, this clonotype was seen many times. This CDR3 is CASSLLGYEQFF. CDR3 nucleotide sequence: TGCGCCAGCAGCTTGTTGGGCTATGAGCAGTTCTTC. V is TRBV5-1 and J is TRBJ2-1; D remains ambiguous. Trimming took off 1 base at V and 8 bases at J, with 7 bases between the two ends. Germline V CDR1 and CDR2: SGHRS, YFSETQ. CDR3 length equals 12 residues.

This clonotype was seen more than once but under ten times. The rearrangement links TRBV20-1 to TRBJ2-3; the match to TRBD1 covers 8 bases. CDR1 and CDR2 (germline): DFQATT, SNEGSKA (reference sequence). This CDR3 has 13 amino acids. V shed 6 bases and J 6 bases; nucleotides not matched to a gene: 8. CDR3 loop: CSAGWTGKDTQYF. The CDR3 region has the DNA TGCAGTGCGGGATGGACAGGGAAGGATACGCAGTATTTT.

Many counts were recorded for this clonotype. The chain couples TRBV29-1 to TRBJ2-5; 14 nucleotides align to TRBD2. V was pared by 4 bases and J by 1 base, with 2 bases of the junction left unmatched. The germline gives CDR1 SQVTM, CDR2 ANQGSEA. The CDR3 runs to 15 residues. The CDR3 spells CSVATSGGAQETQYF. DNA of the CDR3: TGCAGCGTTGCGACTAGCGGGGGGGCCCAAGAGACCCAGTACTTC.

The sample holds a few counts of this clonotype. The V gene is TRBV12-3 or TRBV12-4, the J gene TRBJ2-4; TRBD1 might be the D (5 bases). The V and J ends lost 6 bases and 4 bases respectively, with 16 bases between them. The CDR3 is 15 residues long. CDR3 nucleotide sequence: TGTGCCAGCAGGCAGACCATGGGGCCAAAAAACATTCAGTACTTC. Translated: CASRQTMGPKNIQYF.

In its sample, this clonotype was seen a few times. The chain has TRBV23-1 and TRBJ2-4, with 11 bases that match TRBD2. TRBV23-1 is marked as an open reading frame, function uncertain. The CDR3 sequence is 19 residues long. V lost 0 bases, J lost 8 bases, and 15 bases stayed unmatched. This CDR3 is CASSQSGDSTSGVIDIQYF. CDR3 in DNA: TGCGCCAGCAGTCAATCGGGGGACTCGACTAGCGGGGTTATAGACATTCAGTACTTC.

The table lists this clonotype with a few counts. The rearrangement uses TRBV7-2 and TRBJ1-1, with 8 bases fitting TRBD1. The V gene end was trimmed by 3 bases and the J gene end by 5 bases; junction bases not matched to a gene: 5. Germline lookup yields CDR1 SGHTA and CDR2 FQGNSA. The CDR3 has 14 amino acids. The CDR3 reads CASSFRQGWTEAFF. CDR3 coding DNA: TGTGCCAGCAGCTTTCGACAGGGGTGGACTGAAGCTTTCTTT.

This chain uses TRBV20-1 with TRBJ2-2, with 13 bases aligning to TRBD2. The junction had 3 bases not matched to a gene; V was cut back by 5 bases and J by 6 bases. Germline V gene sequence: CDR1 DFQATT, CDR2 SNEGSKA (reference sequence). This CDR3 comprises 14 residues. The CDR3 sequence: CSAPGLAGPGELFF. Here the CDR3 DNA reads TGCAGTGCTCCGGGACTAGCGGGGCCCGGGGAGCTGTTTTTT.

V and J are TRBV4-2 and TRBJ1-2; tentatively, D is TRBD1 (6 bases). The length of the CDR3 is 13 residues. V lost 3 bases and J 8 bases, leaving 13 bases between the germline ends. Germline V gives CDR1 LGHNA, CDR2 YNFKEQ. Here the CDR3 reads CASSQVSGAGYTF. The CDR3 DNA is TGTGCCAGCAGCCAGGTGTCAGGGGCGGGCTACACCTTC.

This clonotype occurred a few times. The J gene is TRBJ2-3, the V gene TRBV4-3; D is unresolved. CDR3 size: 13 residues. The germline V and J ends were trimmed by 0 bases and 6 bases, with 7 bases remaining between them. The germline gives CDR1 LGHNA, CDR2 YSLEER. This chain's CDR3 is CASSQDRWDTQYF. Here the CDR3 DNA reads TGCGCCAGCAGCCAAGATCGGTGGGATACGCAGTATTTT.